These 3 T cell receptor beta chains originate from one sample sequenced in a study of T cells in Graves' hyperthyroidism and ophthalmopathy. Researchers took RNA transcripts and amplified the TCR beta CDR3 regions from them. Using the HTBI primer set, a first-round RT-PCR was run on the TCR CDR3. A single record per CDR3 protein comes from TCRdb applying MiXCR to the multiplex PCR reads. This table holds 500,000 to 650,000 distinct CDR3 sequences, around 20% found once. Specimen: blood. The receptors derive from a man aged 35 to 55 with Graves' ophthalmopathy.

This clonotype was recorded at least ten times. The chain combines TRBV5-1 with TRBJ2-3, with 11 nucleotides matching TRBD1. Losses at the gene ends were 4 bases for V and 3 bases for J; bases not matched to a gene: 4. Germline CDR1 SGHRS, CDR2 YFSETQ. There are 15 residues in the CDR3. The CDR3 DNA sequence: TGCGCCAGCAGCCTCTGGGACAGGGGGACAGATACGCAGTATTTT. This gives the protein CASSLWDRGTDTQYF.

This clonotype occurred many times. This chain uses TRBV5-6 with TRBJ2-7; perhaps D is TRBD1 or TRBD2 (5 bases each). The germline V gene encodes CDR1 SGHDT and CDR2 YYEEEE. The V gene lost 3 bases and the J gene lost 3 bases, with 13 bases spanning the gap. The CDR3 loop spans 14 amino acids. The chain's CDR3 is CASSSGWDHYEQYF. DNA of the CDR3: TGTGCCAGCAGCTCCGGATGGGACCACTACGAGCAGTACTTC.

The chain links TRBV6-2 or TRBV6-3 to TRBJ1-4, with a possible D match to TRBD1 (6 bases). There are 15 residues in the CDR3. Per germline, CDR1 MNHEY and CDR2 SVGEGT. Trimming cost V 5 bases and J 4 bases, with 14 bases left between them. CDR3 coding DNA: TGTGCCAGCAGTACCCCGGGACACCATAATGAAAAACTGTTTTTT. Amino acids: CASSTPGHHNEKLFF.